This T cell receptor beta chain was found in a study of T cell repertoires in cytomegalovirus infection. About the research overall: CMV infection and matching HLA type were both indicated by public TCR beta signatures.

One entry per CDR3 protein, called by TCRdb with MiXCR from the reads. The sample consists of 250,000 to 400,000 distinct CDR3 sequences, 25% of them appearing once. V was cut by 0 bases and J by 4 bases, with 9 bases left in between. This CDR3 has 14 residues. Germline CDR1 and CDR2: SGHRS and YFSETQ. A remark on this clonotype: Its antigen is not known.

The sequenced sample was cultured PBMCs, obtained from culture after CMV antigen stimulation. The chain joins TRBV5-1 to TRBJ2-3; tentative D call: TRBD2 (5 bases). The clonotype was recovered from a human donor in good health (CMV status not recorded). Some clones in this sample may be carry-over from other donors' samples. This chain's CDR3 is CASSLGGYADTQYF. CDR3 coding DNA: TGCGCCAGCAGCTTGGGAGGGTACGCAGATACGCAGTATTTT.